This TCR beta chain was documented in a study of cytomegalovirus exposure and HLA in healthy donors. Overall study results and limits: Most TCR sequences were seen very rarely across donors, but some public TCRs occurred in many. As confirmed in vitro, a few CMV-associated chains were specific for CMV antigens. Associated with cytomegalovirus, according to the listing, were 150 to 200 TCR beta chains.

This clone was found once. No antigen is known for it. The CDR3 runs to 13 residues. V was cut by 2 bases and J by 1 base, with 8 bases left in between. CDR1 and CDR2 (germline): GTSNPN, SVGIG (reference sequence). Only in-frame clones appear in the TCRdb table, and some are missing; sequencing was by immunoSEQ multiplex PCR. The table lists about 110,000 clones, 85% to 90% of them singletons. The sequencing input was PBMCs. The chain combines TRBV30 with TRBJ1-1; D unclear. The TCR was taken from a woman aged 30 to 39 in good health and CMV-seropositive. The CDR3 DNA follows: TGTGCCTGGAGTCCGAACAGGAACACTGAAGCTTTCTTT. Its translation: CAWSPNRNTEAFF.